The present T cell receptor beta chain was sequenced within a study of blood T cell repertoires in COVID-19. As processed by the authors: The assay estimated nucleated cells by amplifying reference gene primers. Assay used: immunoSEQ multiplex PCR; TCRdb lists only in-frame clones, some missing. The DNA gave D and trimming, while V, J and clone size come from that table. The sample comprises some 190,000 clones, roughly 90% of which are singletons, and around 1.5% rests with the top ten. The CDR3 has 15 residues. V was trimmed by 5 bases and J by 10 bases, leaving 18 bases between them. Germline V gene sequence: CDR1 LNHDA, CDR2 SQIVND (reference sequence).

The sample consisted of peripheral blood. The clonotype originates from a man between 18 and 29 years old with active or convalescent COVID-19. This chain uses TRBV19 with TRBJ1-6; perhaps TRBD1 as D (5 bases). CDR3: CASSRKDITYSPLHF. In nucleotides, the CDR3 is TGTGCCAGTAGTCGCAAGGACATCACGTACTCACCCCTCCACTTT. Together with reference TRBV19 and TRBJ1-6, the CDR3 gives the full variable domain: DGGITQSPKYLFRKEGQNVTLSCEQNLNHDAMYWYRQDPGQGLRLIYYSQIVNDFQKGDIAEGYSVSREKKESFPLTVTSAQKNPTAFYLCASSRKDITYSPLHFGNGTRLTVT.